This T cell receptor (beta chain) was captured by sequencing in a study of technical replicates of blood from several donors. The CDR3 is made up of 15 amino acids. Germline V lookup: CDR1 SNHLY, CDR2 FYNNEI. V lost 1 base, J lost 4 bases, and 6 bases stayed unmatched. TCRdb's copy holds only in-frame clones and misses some; the assay was immunoSEQ multiplex PCR. Among roughly 90,000 clones listed, 90% to 97% were seen once. V is TRBV2 and J is TRBJ2-7; 8 nucleotides line up with TRBD1. Source material: T cells isolated from PBMCs. The clonotype comes from a human donor in good health. The DNA of the CDR3 is TGTGCCAGCAGTGAAGGGACAGGGCTCCTTTACGAGCAGTACTTC. It translates to CASSEGTGLLYEQYF.